The next 22 T cell receptor beta chains were all read from a single sample in a study of tissue T cells after allogeneic stem cell transplantation. Assay: immunoSEQ multiplex PCR; the TCRdb copy retains only in-frame clones and omits some. Among over 45,000 clones listed, approximately 70% were seen once. The sample comprised sorted cells pooled from one or two spleens. Receptors originate from a pool of C57BL/6 mice in good health.

This clone was seen only once. The gene symbols are mouse symbols. Read coverage stops 1 residue before the CDR3 terminus; the germline J gene supplies the remainder. The chain uses TRBV12-1 and TRBJ2-7; TRBD1 aligns across 10 bases. V lost 2 bases to trimming and J lost 2 bases; unmatched junction nucleotides: 5. Germline V lookup: CDR1 SGHSN, CDR2 HYEKVE. The CDR3 is 15 residues long. CDR3 sequence reads: CASSPWDRGTYEQYF. The CDR3 bases that were read are TGTGCCAGCTCTCCCTGGGACAGGGGTACCTATGAACAGTAC.

On this clone: Gene names denote mouse genes. Sequencing ends 1 residue short of the CDR3 end; the germline J gene provides the rest. The rearrangement uses TRBV13-2 and TRBJ2-4; D ambiguous. The CDR3 has 14 residues. Deletions cut 0 bases from V and 4 bases from J, with 9 bases between. Germline CDR1 NNHNN, CDR2 SYGAGS (reference sequence). The CDR3 bases that were read are TGTGCCAGCGGTGATGCTAGAGCAGAAAACACCTTGTAC. It is translated as CASGDARAENTLY. The whole CDR3 protein is CASGDARAENTLYF.

In the case of this clone: Genes and germline come from the mouse. The CDR3 loop is CASSMARGANTEVFF. The DNA read from the CDR3 is TGTGCCAGCAGTATGGCCAGGGGGGCAAACACAGAAGTCTTC. The chain recombines TRBV19 with TRBJ1-1; TRBD1 aligns across 7 bases. Sequencing ends 1 residue short of the CDR3 end; the germline J gene provides the rest. This CDR3 has 15 residues. The junction had 4 bases not matched to a gene; V was cut back by 2 bases and J by 0 bases. Germline CDR1 and CDR2: FNHDT and SITEND (reference sequence).

Details on this clone: Mouse germline and gene names are used. The read ends 1 residue early relative to the CDR3; the germline J gene fills the gap. The chain joins TRBV13-2 to TRBJ1-3, with D possibly being TRBD1 (5 bases). Germline assignment: CDR1 NNHNN and CDR2 SYGAGS (reference sequence). This CDR3 comprises 14 residues. Trimming took off 0 bases at V and 2 bases at J, with 6 bases between the two ends. The CDR3 region is CASGDARAGNTLYF. The CDR3 bases that were read are TGTGCCAGCGGTGATGCCAGGGCTGGAAATACGCTCTAT.

In regard to this clone: All gene names here are mouse names. Sequencing ends 1 residue short of the CDR3 end; the germline J gene provides the rest. The chain links TRBV12-1 to TRBJ1-1; D not certain. Trimming took off 2 bases at V and 0 bases at J, with 9 bases between the two ends. Germline lookup yields CDR1 SGHSN and CDR2 HYEKVE. This CDR3 is built from 14 residues. This CDR3 reads CASSRPGSNTEVFF. The CDR3 bases that were read are TGTGCCAGCTCTCGTCCCGGGTCAAACACAGAAGTCTTC.

This clone was seen more than once but under ten times. Gene names and germline refer to mouse. The CDR3 is cut off 1 residue early in the read; its end comes from the germline J gene. This sequence joins TRBV29 and TRBJ2-7, with 7 bases identical to TRBD2. J was trimmed by 4 bases and V by 6 bases; bases with no gene match: 0. Germline V gene lookup returns CDR1 MSHET and CDR2 SYDVDS. The CDR3 covers 11 residues. This CDR3 reads CASRLGYEQYF. The sequenced CDR3 bases are TGTGCTAGCAGACTGGGGTATGAACAGTAC.

Turning to this clone: Gene names are mouse gene names. The read ends 1 residue shy of where the CDR3 ends; the end is completed using the germline J gene. V is TRBV3 and J is TRBJ1-1; no firm D call. The germline V and J ends were trimmed by 3 bases and 4 bases, with 6 bases remaining between them. The CDR3 runs to 12 residues. Germline CDR1 reads SNHLY; CDR2 reads FYNGKV (reference sequence). CDR3 bases read: TGTGCCAGCAGCTTTCACGTCACAGAAGTCTTC. Translating it yields CASSFHVTEVF. From start to end, the CDR3 is CASSFHVTEVFF.

The count of this clone is one. Gene names are mouse gene names. The CDR3 end is not reached by the read, which stops 1 residue before it; the germline J gene fills it in. The rearrangement uses TRBV16 and TRBJ2-5; 7 nucleotides line up with TRBD1. J was trimmed by 2 bases and V by 3 bases; bases with no gene match: 2. Germline assignment: CDR1 SGHSA and CDR2 FRNQAP. The CDR3 has 14 amino acids. CDR3 DNA, as far as it was read: TGTGCAAGCAGCTTGGGACAGATCCAAGACACCCAGTAC. It codes for CASSLGQIQDTQY. The entire CDR3 reads CASSLGQIQDTQYF.

In its sample, this clone was seen once. Here the gene names and germline are mouse. The CDR3 end is not reached by the read, which stops 1 residue before it; the germline J gene fills it in. Other DNA sequences in this sample translate to the same CDR3. The chain is built from TRBV19 and TRBJ1-2; D call uncertain. The CDR3 loop spans 13 amino acids. Deletions cut 1 base from V and 0 bases from J, with 4 bases between. Germline V gives CDR1 FNHDT, CDR2 SITEND (reference sequence). The part of the CDR3 DNA that was read is TGTGCCAGCAGTATAACTGCAAACTCCGACTACACC. It encodes CASSITANSDYT. The entire CDR3 is CASSITANSDYTF. Together with reference TRBV19 and TRBJ1-2, the CDR3 gives the full variable domain: GGIITQTPKFLIGQEGQKLTLKCQQNFNHDTMYWYRQDSGKGLRLIYYSITENDLQKGDLSEGYDASREKKSSFSLTVTSAQKNEMAVFLCASSITANSDYTFGSGTRLLVI.

Worth noting for this clone: Gene names are the mouse ones. CDR3 in amino acids: CASSQEGLGGRREQYF. The CDR3 bases that were read are TGTGCCAGCAGCCAAGAAGGACTGGGGGGGCGCCGGGAACAGTAC. The chain joins TRBV5 to TRBJ2-7; 13 bases line up with TRBD2. The sequence runs out 1 residue before the end of the CDR3; the remainder is reconstructed from the germline J gene. J gave up 7 bases and V 0 bases, and 6 bases lay outside the gene matches. The CDR3 length is 16 residues. The germline V gene has CDR1 LGHNA and CDR2 YNLKQL (reference sequence).

As to this clone: Gene names and germline match the mouse. The read stops 1 residue short of the end of the CDR3; the missing end is completed from the germline J gene. This chain joins TRBV4 and TRBJ1-4; TRBD1 matches 7 bases. Trimming removed 4 bases from V and 4 bases from J; junction bases left unmatched: 3. This CDR3 comprises 14 residues. Germline V CDR1 and CDR2: LGHDT, YNNKQL (reference sequence). The sequenced CDR3 bases are TGTGCCAGCAGCTGCCGGGACAGCAACGAAAGATTATTT. It specifies CASSCRDSNERLF. The CDR3 in full is CASSCRDSNERLFF.

With regard to this clone: Gene names follow the mouse nomenclature. The CDR3 is cut off 1 residue early in the read; its end comes from the germline J gene. The rearrangement links TRBV13-2 to TRBJ1-6; D possibly corresponds to TRBD1 (6 bases). TRBJ1-6 is marked as an open reading frame, function uncertain. Trimming shortened V by 3 bases and J by 0 bases, and 7 bases separated the two germline ends. The CDR3 runs 15 residues. From germline, CDR1 is NNHNN and CDR2 SYGAGS (reference sequence). The CDR3 protein is CASGGGPSYNSPLYF. The sequenced CDR3 bases are TGTGCCAGCGGTGGGGGGCCTTCCTATAATTCGCCCCTCTAC.

This clone was observed a few times. Gene names and germline match the mouse. The read ends 1 residue before the CDR3 terminus; that terminus is restored from the germline J gene. The chain couples TRBV2 to TRBJ2-7, with D hard to call. The CDR3 extends over 12 amino acids. CDR1 and CDR2 (germline): LGHNA, YSYQKL. V was shortened by 0 bases and J by 6 bases, with 6 bases between the two germline ends. Partial CDR3 DNA: TGTGCCAGCAGCCAAGATAGTGTTGAACAGTAC. It encodes CASSQDSVEQY. In full, the CDR3 reads CASSQDSVEQYF.

As concerns this clone: The gene names here belong to mouse. The read gets to within 1 residue of the CDR3 end, and the germline J gene fills in the rest. The chain has TRBV2 and TRBJ1-2, with no clear D. Trimming cost V 1 base and J 4 bases, with 10 bases left between them. CDR1 and CDR2 (germline): LGHNA, YSYQKL. The CDR3 sequence is 14 residues long. CDR3 bases read: TGTGCCAGCAGCCAAGTGCGGGAAGGCTCCGACTACACC. As protein: CASSQVREGSDYT. The whole CDR3 sequence reads CASSQVREGSDYTF.

Points on this clone: Gene and germline names: mouse. The read terminates 1 residue ahead of where the CDR3 ends, so the germline J gene completes it. The chain combines TRBV1 with TRBJ2-2, with TRBD1 identical over 7 bases. J lost 4 bases, V lost 2 bases, and 4 bases had no gene match. The CDR3 is 15 amino acids. Germline CDR1 reads NSQYPW; CDR2 reads LRSPGD (reference sequence). The CDR3 reads CTCSAPTGRTGQLYF. Partial CDR3 DNA: TGCACCTGCAGTGCACCGACAGGGCGCACCGGGCAGCTCTAC. Drawing the rest from reference TRBV1 and TRBJ2-2, the complete variable domain is VTLLEQNPRWRLVPRGQAVNLRCILKNSQYPWMSWYQQDLQKQLQWLFTLRSPGDKEVKSLPGADYLATRVTDTELRLQVANMSQGRTLYCTCSAPTGRTGQLYFGEGSKLTVL.

Details on this clone: Each gene name is a mouse one. The read ends 1 residue shy of where the CDR3 ends; the end is completed using the germline J gene. V usage is TRBV26 and J usage is TRBJ2-2; D may be TRBD1 (6 bases). The CDR3 loop spans 16 amino acids. V lost 0 bases and J 4 bases, leaving 12 bases between the germline ends. CDR1 KGHPV and CDR2 FQNQEV come from the germline V gene (reference sequence). CDR3 amino acids: CASSLSPGAGTGQLYF. The sequenced CDR3 bases are TGTGCCAGCAGTCTGTCTCCAGGGGCGGGCACCGGGCAGCTCTAC.

Concerning this clone: Germline and genes: mouse. The read gets to within 1 residue of the CDR3 end, and the germline J gene fills in the rest. V gene TRBV3 combines with J gene TRBJ2-7, with TRBD1 identical over 11 bases. Losses at the gene ends were 4 bases for V and 4 bases for J; bases not matched to a gene: 3. Germline V gene sequence: CDR1 SNHLY, CDR2 FYNGKV (reference sequence). The CDR3 has 14 amino acids. The CDR3 bases that were read are TGTGCCAGCAGCTGGGGACAGGGGGGATATGAACAGTAC. It encodes CASSWGQGGYEQY. The whole CDR3 reads CASSWGQGGYEQYF.

On this clone: Gene labels here are mouse ones. The read stops 1 residue short of the end of the CDR3; the missing end is completed from the germline J gene. This sample includes further DNA sequences coding for the same CDR3. The genes are TRBV20 and TRBJ1-3; maybe TRBD1 (6 bases). This CDR3 is built from 14 residues. Germline assignment: CDR1 GFQATS and CDR2 STVNSAI. Trimming took off 0 bases at V and 2 bases at J, with 8 bases between the two ends. The sequenced CDR3 bases are TGTGGTGCTAGGGACAGGGGAACTGGAAATACGCTCTAT. Translating it yields CGARDRGTGNTLY. The whole CDR3 reads CGARDRGTGNTLYF.

This clone was observed a handful of times. The gene names given are mouse names. The CDR3 is cut off 1 residue early in the read; its end comes from the germline J gene. The V gene is TRBV3, the J gene TRBJ2-5, with 8 nucleotides matching TRBD1. Trimming removed 5 bases from V and 3 bases from J; junction bases left unmatched: 1. Germline CDR1 reads SNHLY; CDR2 reads FYNGKV (reference sequence). There are 13 residues in the CDR3. The DNA read from the CDR3 is TGTGCCAGCAGCCGACAGGGGCAAGACACCCAGTAC. Its protein product is CASSRQGQDTQY. In full, the CDR3 is CASSRQGQDTQYF. The full variable domain, completed using reference TRBV3 and TRBJ2-5, is GPKVLQIPSHQIIDMGQMVTLNCDPVSNHLYFYWYKQILGQQMEFLVNFYNGKVMEKSKLFKDQFSVERPDGSYFTLKIQPTALEDSAVYFCASSRQGQDTQYFGPGTRLLVL.

Of note for this clone: Mouse gene names apply. The read is 1 residue too short to cover the CDR3 end, so that end is filled in from the germline J gene. The chain uses TRBV12-1 and TRBJ2-1; 12 positions match TRBD2. The CDR3 is 16 residues long. Trimming took 2 bases from V and 6 from J; bases not matched to a gene: 7. Per the germline V gene, CDR1 is SGHSN and CDR2 is HYEKVE. The CDR3 here is CASSPDWGGAGAEQFF. CDR3 bases read: TGTGCCAGCTCTCCAGACTGGGGGGGCGCCGGTGCTGAGCAGTTC.

With regard to this clone: Mouse gene names and germline throughout. The observed sequence ends 1 residue before the CDR3 terminus, with the missing tail filled in from the germline J gene. The rearrangement uses TRBV13-2 and TRBJ1-4; D remains unclear. V lost 7 bases, J lost 4 bases, and 11 bases lay in between. The CDR3 extends over 13 amino acids. Germline V gene data show CDR1 as NNHNN and CDR2 as SYGAGS (reference sequence). CDR3 DNA, as far as it was read: TGTGCCAGCACCGGCAGCCTCAACGAAAGATTATTT. This sequence encodes CASTGSLNERLF. The whole CDR3 protein reads CASTGSLNERLFF.

A few counts support this clone. Gene names and germline refer to mouse. The read comes to an end 1 residue before the CDR3 does, leaving the germline J gene to fill in the end. Other DNA sequences from this sample encode an identical CDR3 as well. This chain joins TRBV12-1 and TRBJ2-1; 8 positions match TRBD2. The CDR3 sequence is 15 residues long. Per the germline V gene, CDR1 is SGHSN and CDR2 is HYEKVE. With V trimmed by 0 bases and J by 1 base, 1 base remained unmatched. CDR3 sequence: CASSLTGGNYAEQFF. The sequenced CDR3 bases are TGTGCCAGCTCTCTCACTGGGGGAAACTATGCTGAGCAGTTC.